Presented here are 4 T cell receptor beta chains from one specimen sequenced in a study of T cells in Graves' hyperthyroidism and ophthalmopathy. RNA transcripts provided the source from which TCR beta CDR3 regions were amplified. The HTBI primer set was used in a first-round RT-PCR of the TCR CDR3. TCRdb re-derived calls from the multiplex PCR reads in MiXCR, one entry per CDR3 protein. The sample includes about 600,000 distinct CDR3 sequences, approximately 14% of them seen just once. The sequencing sample was made of blood. The receptor source for this set is a woman aged 50 to 60 with Graves' ophthalmopathy.

The gene calls are TRBV5-4 and TRBJ2-2; no reliable D call. The CDR3 totals 16 residues. Trimming pared 0 bases from V and 5 bases from J, leaving 14 bases between. The germline gives CDR1 SGHNT, CDR2 YYREEE (reference sequence). The CDR3 nucleotides read TGTGCCAGCAGCTTGGTTGGGAACGTCAGGACCGGGGAGCTGTTTTTT. Translation: CASSLVGNVRTGELFF. Drawing the rest from reference TRBV5-4 and TRBJ2-2, the complete variable domain is ETGVTQSPTHLIKTRGQQVTLRCSSQSGHNTVSWYQQALGQGPQFIFQYYREEENGRGNFPPRFSGLQFPNYSSELNVNALELDDSALYLCASSLVGNVRTGELFFGEGSRLTVL.

This clonotype was found a few times. The chain employs TRBV5-4 and TRBJ2-1; perhaps TRBD2 as D (5 bases). CDR1 and CDR2 from the germline V gene are SGHNT and YYREEE (reference sequence). This CDR3 is built from 16 residues. Trimming pared 5 bases from V and 0 bases from J, leaving 15 bases between. CDR3 protein: CASRSDLASSYNEQFF. In nucleotides, the CDR3 is TGTGCCAGCAGGTCGGACTTAGCGAGCTCCTACAATGAGCAGTTCTTC.

This clonotype was picked up many times. The chain carries TRBV18 and TRBJ2-3; the match to TRBD2 covers 12 bases. Germline CDR1 reads KGHSH; CDR2 reads LQKENI. J gave up 5 bases and V 3 bases, and 3 bases lay outside the gene matches. This CDR3 has 15 residues. CDR3 loop: CASSPGLAGQDTQYF. In DNA form, the CDR3 reads TGTGCCAGCTCACCCGGACTAGCGGGGCAAGATACGCAGTATTTT.

Many counts were recorded for this clonotype. The chain joins TRBV11-3 to TRBJ2-3, with 7 bases matching TRBD2. The CDR3 is 17 residues long. Germline assignment: CDR1 SGHNT and CDR2 YENEEA. The V and J ends lost 1 base and 4 bases, in that order; junction bases with no gene match: 11. The CDR3 protein is CASSLGPLAGVSDTQYF. The CDR3 nucleotides read TGTGCCAGCAGCTTAGGCCCTTTGGCGGGAGTCTCAGATACGCAGTATTTT.